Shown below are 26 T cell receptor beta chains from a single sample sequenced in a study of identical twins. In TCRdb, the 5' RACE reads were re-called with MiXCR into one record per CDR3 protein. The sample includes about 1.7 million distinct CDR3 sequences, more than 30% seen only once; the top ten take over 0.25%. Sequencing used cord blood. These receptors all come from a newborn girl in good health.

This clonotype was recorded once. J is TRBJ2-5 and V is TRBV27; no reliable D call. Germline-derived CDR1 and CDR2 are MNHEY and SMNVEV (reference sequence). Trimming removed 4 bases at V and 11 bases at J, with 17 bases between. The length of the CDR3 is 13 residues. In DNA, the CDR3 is TGTGCCAGCAGTTCTGGACCCGGCCATGAGCAGTACTTC. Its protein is CASSSGPGHEQYF.

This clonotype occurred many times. CDR3 in amino acids: CASSKTGVYEQYF. CDR3 bases: TGTGCCAGCAGTAAGACAGGGGTGTACGAGCAGTACTTC. This chain links TRBV6-5 with TRBJ2-7, with TRBD1 matching 8 bases. Trimming at V came to 5 bases and at J to 4 bases, leaving 4 bases not matched to a gene. The germline V gene has CDR1 MNHEY and CDR2 SVGAGI. The CDR3 is 13 residues long.

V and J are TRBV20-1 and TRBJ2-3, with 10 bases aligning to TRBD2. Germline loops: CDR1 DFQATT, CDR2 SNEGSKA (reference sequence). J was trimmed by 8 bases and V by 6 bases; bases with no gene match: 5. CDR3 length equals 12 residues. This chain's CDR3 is CSAAGGLGTQYF. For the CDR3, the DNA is TGCAGTGCAGCGGGGGGGCTAGGTACGCAGTATTTT.

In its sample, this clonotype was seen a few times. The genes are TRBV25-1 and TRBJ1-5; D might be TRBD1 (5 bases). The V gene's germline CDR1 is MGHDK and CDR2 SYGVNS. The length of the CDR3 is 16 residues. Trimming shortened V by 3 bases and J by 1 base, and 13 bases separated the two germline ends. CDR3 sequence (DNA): TGTGCCAGCAGTGATTCAGGGCGGTCGAGCAATCAGCCCCAGCATTTT. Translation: CASSDSGRSSNQPQHF.

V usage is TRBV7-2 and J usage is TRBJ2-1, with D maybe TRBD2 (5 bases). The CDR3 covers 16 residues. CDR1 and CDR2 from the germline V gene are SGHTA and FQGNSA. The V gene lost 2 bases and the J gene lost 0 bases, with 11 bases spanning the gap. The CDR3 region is CASSLISASSYNEQFF. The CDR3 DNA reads TGTGCCAGCAGCTTAATTAGCGCGAGCTCCTACAATGAGCAGTTCTTC.

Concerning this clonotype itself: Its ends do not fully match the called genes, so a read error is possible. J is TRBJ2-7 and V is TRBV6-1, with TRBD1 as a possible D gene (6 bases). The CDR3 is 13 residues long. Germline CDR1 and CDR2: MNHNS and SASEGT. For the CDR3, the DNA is TGTGCCAGCAGGGCAGGGGAGTACTACGAGGAGTACTTC. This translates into CASRAGEYYEEYF.

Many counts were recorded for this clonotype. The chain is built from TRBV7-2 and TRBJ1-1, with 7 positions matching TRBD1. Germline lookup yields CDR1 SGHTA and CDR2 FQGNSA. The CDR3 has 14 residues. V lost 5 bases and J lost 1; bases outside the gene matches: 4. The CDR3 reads CASSLRDRNTEAFF. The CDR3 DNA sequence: TGTGCCAGCAGCCTACGGGACAGGAACACTGAAGCTTTCTTT.

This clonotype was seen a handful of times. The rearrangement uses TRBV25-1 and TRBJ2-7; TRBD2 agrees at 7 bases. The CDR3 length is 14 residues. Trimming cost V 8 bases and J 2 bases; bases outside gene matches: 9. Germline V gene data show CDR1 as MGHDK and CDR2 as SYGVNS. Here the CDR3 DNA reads TGTGCCAGCGGGGGGAGGGGCCGCACCTACGAGCAGTACTTC. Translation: CASGGRGRTYEQYF.

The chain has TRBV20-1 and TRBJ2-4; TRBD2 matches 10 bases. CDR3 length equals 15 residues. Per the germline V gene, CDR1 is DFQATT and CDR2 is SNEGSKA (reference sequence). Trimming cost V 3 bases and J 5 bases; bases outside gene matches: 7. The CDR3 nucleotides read TGCAGTGCTAGGCGGTGGCTAGCGGGGGAAAACATTCAGTACTTC. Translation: CSARRWLAGENIQYF.

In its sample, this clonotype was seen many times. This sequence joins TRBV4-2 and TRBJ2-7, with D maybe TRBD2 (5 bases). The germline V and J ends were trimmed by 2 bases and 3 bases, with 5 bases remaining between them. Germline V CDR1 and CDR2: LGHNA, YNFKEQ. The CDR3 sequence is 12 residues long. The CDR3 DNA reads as TGTGCCAGCAGCCAACGGGGCTACGAGCAGTACTTC. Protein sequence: CASSQRGYEQYF.

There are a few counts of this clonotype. The DNA of the CDR3 is TGTGCCAGCAGTTTATCGTCCCCGGCAGTGAACACTGAAGCTTTCTTT. Translated: CASSLSSPAVNTEAFF. V and J are TRBV27 and TRBJ1-1, with unresolved D. The germline gives CDR1 MNHEY, CDR2 SMNVEV (reference sequence). This CDR3 comprises 16 residues. Trimming left V 0 bases short and J 0 bases short, with 11 bases between.

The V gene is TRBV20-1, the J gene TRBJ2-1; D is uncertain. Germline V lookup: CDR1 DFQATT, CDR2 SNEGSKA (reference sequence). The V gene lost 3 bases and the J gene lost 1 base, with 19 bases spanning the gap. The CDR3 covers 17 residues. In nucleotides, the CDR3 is TGCAGTGCTAGCTATAGGGTTTCGGCTTATTCCTACAATGAGCAGTTCTTC. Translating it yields CSASYRVSAYSYNEQFF.

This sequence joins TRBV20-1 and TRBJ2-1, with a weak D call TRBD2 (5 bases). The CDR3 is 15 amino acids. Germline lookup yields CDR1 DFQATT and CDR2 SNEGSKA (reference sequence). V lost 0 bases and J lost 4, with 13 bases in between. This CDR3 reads CSARDLAGTYNEQFF. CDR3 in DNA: TGCAGTGCTAGAGATCTGGCGGGCACTTACAATGAGCAGTTCTTC.

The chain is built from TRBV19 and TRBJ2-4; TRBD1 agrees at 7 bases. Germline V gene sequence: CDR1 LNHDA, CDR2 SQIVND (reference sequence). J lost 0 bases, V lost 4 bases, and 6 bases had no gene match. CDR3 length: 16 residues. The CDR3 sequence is CASSTGQAIAKNIQYF. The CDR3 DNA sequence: TGTGCCAGTAGTACCGGACAGGCTATAGCCAAAAACATTCAGTACTTC.

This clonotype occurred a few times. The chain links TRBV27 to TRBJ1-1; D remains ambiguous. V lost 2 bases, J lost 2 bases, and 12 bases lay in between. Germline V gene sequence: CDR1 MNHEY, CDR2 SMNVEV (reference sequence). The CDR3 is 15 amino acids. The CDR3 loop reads CASSLGGWGNTEAFF. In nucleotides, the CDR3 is TGTGCCAGCAGTTTAGGAGGGTGGGGTAACACTGAAGCTTTCTTT.

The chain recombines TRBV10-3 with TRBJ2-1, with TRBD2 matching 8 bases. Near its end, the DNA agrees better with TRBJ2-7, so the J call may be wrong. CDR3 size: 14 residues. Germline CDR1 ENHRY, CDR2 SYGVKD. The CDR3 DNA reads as TGTGCCATCAGTTTCCTAGCGGGCGACAATGAGCAGTACTTC. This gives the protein CAISFLAGDNEQYF.

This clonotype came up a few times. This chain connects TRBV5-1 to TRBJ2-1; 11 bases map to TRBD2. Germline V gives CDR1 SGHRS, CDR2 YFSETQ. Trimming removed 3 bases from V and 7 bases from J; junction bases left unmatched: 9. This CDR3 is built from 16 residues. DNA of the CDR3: TGCGCCAGCAGCTCGGTCGGACTAGCGGGTCGAAATGAGCAGTTCTTC. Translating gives CASSSVGLAGRNEQFF.

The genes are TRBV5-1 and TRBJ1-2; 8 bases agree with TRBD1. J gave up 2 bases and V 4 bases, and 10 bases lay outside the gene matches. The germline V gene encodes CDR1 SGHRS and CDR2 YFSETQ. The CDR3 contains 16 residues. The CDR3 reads CASSVLPGQENYGYTF. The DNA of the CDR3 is TGCGCCAGCAGCGTGCTACCGGGACAGGAAAACTATGGCTACACCTTC.

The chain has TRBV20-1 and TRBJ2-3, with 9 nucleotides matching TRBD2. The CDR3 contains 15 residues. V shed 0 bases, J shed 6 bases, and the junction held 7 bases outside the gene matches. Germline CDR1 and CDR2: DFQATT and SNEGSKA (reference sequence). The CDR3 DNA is TGCAGTGCTAGAGAGCTGGCGGGGGGGGACGATACGCAGTATTTT. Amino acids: CSARELAGGDDTQYF.

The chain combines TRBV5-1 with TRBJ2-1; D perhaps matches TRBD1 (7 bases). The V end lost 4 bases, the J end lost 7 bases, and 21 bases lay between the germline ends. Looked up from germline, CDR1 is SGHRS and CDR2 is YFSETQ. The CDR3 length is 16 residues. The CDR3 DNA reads TGCGCCAGCAGCCGACGGACCAGGGGGGCAGAAAATGAGCAGTTCTTC. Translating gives CASSRRTRGAENEQFF. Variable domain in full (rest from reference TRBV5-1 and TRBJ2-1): KAGVTQTPRYLIKTRGQQVTLSCSPISGHRSVSWYQQTPGQGLQFLFEYFSETQRNKGNFPGRFSGRQFSNSRSEMNVSTLELGDSALYLCASSRRTRGAENEQFFGPGTRLTVL.

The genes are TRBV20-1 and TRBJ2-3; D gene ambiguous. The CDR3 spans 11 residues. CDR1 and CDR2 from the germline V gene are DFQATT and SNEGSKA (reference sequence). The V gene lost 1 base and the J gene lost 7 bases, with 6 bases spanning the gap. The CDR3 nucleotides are TGCAGTGCTAGAGTTGGAAATACGCAGTATTTT. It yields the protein CSARVGNTQYF.

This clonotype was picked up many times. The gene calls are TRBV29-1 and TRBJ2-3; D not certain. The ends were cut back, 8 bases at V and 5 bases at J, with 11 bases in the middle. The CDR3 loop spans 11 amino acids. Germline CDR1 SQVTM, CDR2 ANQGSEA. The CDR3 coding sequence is TGCAGCTCTTGGAAGCAAGATACGCAGTATTTT. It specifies CSSWKQDTQYF.

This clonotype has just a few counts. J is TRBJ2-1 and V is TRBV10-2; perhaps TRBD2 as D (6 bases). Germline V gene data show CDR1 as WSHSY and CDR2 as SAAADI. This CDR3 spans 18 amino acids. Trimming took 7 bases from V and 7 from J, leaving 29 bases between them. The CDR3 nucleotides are TGCGCCAGCATCCAATCTGGACTACCAAGGGATAAGGGGAATGAGCAGTTCTTC. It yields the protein CASIQSGLPRDKGNEQFF.

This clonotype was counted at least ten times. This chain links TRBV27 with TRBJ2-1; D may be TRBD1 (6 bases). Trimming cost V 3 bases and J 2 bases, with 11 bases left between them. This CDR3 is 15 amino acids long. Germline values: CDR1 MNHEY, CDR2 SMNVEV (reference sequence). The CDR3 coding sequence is TGTGCCAGCAGTTTGGCCAGGGGCGCCTACAATGAGCAGTTCTTC. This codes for CASSLARGAYNEQFF.

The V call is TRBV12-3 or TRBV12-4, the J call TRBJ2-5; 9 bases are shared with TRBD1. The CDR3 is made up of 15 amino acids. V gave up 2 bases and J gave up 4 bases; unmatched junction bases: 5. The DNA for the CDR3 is TGTGCCAGCAGTTTAAGTCAGGGACAGGGAGAGACCCAGTACTTC. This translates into CASSLSQGQGETQYF.

The CDR3 DNA reads TGCAGTGCTAGAGTCGGGGGGGACTCGCATTGGGGGCAGTTCTTC. This translates into CSARVGGDSHWGQFF. V gene TRBV20-1 combines with J gene TRBJ2-1; 8 nucleotides line up with TRBD2. The V segment lost 1 base and the J segment 12 bases; nucleotides outside the gene matches: 14. Germline V CDR1 and CDR2: DFQATT, SNEGSKA (reference sequence). There are 15 residues in the CDR3.